This T cell receptor (beta chain) was found in a study of PD-1 blockade in classical Hodgkin lymphoma. Profiled with immunoSEQ multiplex PCR; TCRdb holds only in-frame clones, not every one. The table has about 27,000 clones, around 80% seen once. The V end lost 0 bases, the J end lost 11 bases, and 9 bases lay between the germline ends. The CDR3 totals 13 residues. Germline assignment: CDR1 SGDLS and CDR2 YYNGEE. With regard to this clone: Its antigen is unknown.

Study results and limitations: Newly diagnosed and completely responding patients shared comparable baseline diversity.

Each patient experienced a relapse that followed autologous stem cell transplantation, and brentuximab vedotin exposure varied. Negative selection with magnetic separation was used to purify CD4+ T cells from thawed PBMCs. Relapsed/refractory classical Hodgkin lymphoma patients had complete, partial or progressive responses. The receptor comes from a human donor with classical Hodgkin lymphoma. The sequencing here drew on CD4+ T cells from blood, taken at baseline. V usage is TRBV9 and J usage is TRBJ1-6; tentatively, D is TRBD1 (6 bases). The CDR3 is CASSVVAGAPLHF. The CDR3 coding sequence is TGTGCCAGCAGCGTAGTGGCAGGGGCACCCCTCCACTTT.